Below, 21 T cell receptor beta chains from the same sample are listed, as sequenced in a study of cytomegalovirus exposure and HLA in healthy donors. The PCR employed 60 Vbeta primers together with 13 Jbeta primers. Profiled with immunoSEQ multiplex PCR; TCRdb holds only in-frame clones, not every one. The sample shows more than 65,000 clones, approximately 81% of them seen only once. Sequences were obtained from PBMCs. The receptors were sampled from a woman aged 45-65 years in good health and CMV-seropositive.

This sequence joins TRBV30 and TRBJ2-2; 8 bases agree with TRBD1. The length of the CDR3 is 14 residues. Per the germline V gene, CDR1 is GTSNPN and CDR2 is SVGIG (reference sequence). Trimming at V came to 7 bases and at J to 2 bases, leaving 6 bases not matched to a gene. CDR3 nucleotide sequence: TGTGCCTTGACCGGGACAGGCAACACCGGGGAGCTGTTTTTT. It encodes CALTGTGNTGELFF. The full variable domain, in which reference TRBV30 and TRBJ2-2 provide the parts outside the CDR3, is SQTIHQWPATLVQPVGSPLSLECTVEGTSNPNLYWYRQAAGRGLQLLFYSVGIGQISSEVPQNLSASRPQDRQFILSSKKLLLSDSGFYLCALTGTGNTGELFFGEGSRLTVL.

The J gene is TRBJ2-5, the V gene TRBV29-1, with 8 bases lining up with TRBD1. V shed 7 bases, J shed 3 bases, and the junction held 16 bases outside the gene matches. The CDR3 sequence is 16 residues long. Germline CDR1 is SQVTM and CDR2 is ANQGSEA. In nucleotides, the CDR3 is TGCAGCGCTCCCGCCCCGGACAGGGAAGTTGAAGAGACCCAGTACTTC. Translating gives CSAPAPDREVEETQYF.

The chain joins TRBV14 to TRBJ2-1; 9 nucleotides align to TRBD2. V shed 4 bases and J 3 bases; nucleotides not matched to a gene: 7. Germline V gene lookup returns CDR1 SGHDN and CDR2 FVKESK. The CDR3 is 16 residues long. CDR3 protein: CASSPQGLAGYNEQFF. CDR3 coding DNA: TGTGCCAGCAGCCCCCAGGGACTAGCAGGCTACAATGAGCAGTTCTTC. Combining the CDR3 with reference TRBV14 and TRBJ2-1 gives the whole variable domain EAGVTQFPSHSVIEKGQTVTLRCDPISGHDNLYWYRRVMGKEIKFLLHFVKESKQDESGMPNNRFLAERTGGTYSTLKVQPAELEDSGVYFCASSPQGLAGYNEQFFGPGTRLTVL.

The chain recombines TRBV5-5 with TRBJ1-2, with 8 positions matching TRBD1. The V gene's germline CDR1 is SGHKS and CDR2 YYEKEE (reference sequence). The CDR3 consists of 15 residues. V shed 6 bases, J shed 2 bases, and the junction held 9 bases outside the gene matches. The CDR3 DNA reads as TGTGCCAGCACCGAGACAGGGGCTGACAACTATGGCTACACCTTC. It is translated as CASTETGADNYGYTF.

This clone showed up just a few times. This chain uses TRBV4-1 with TRBJ2-7; D may be TRBD1 (5 bases). Looked up from germline, CDR1 is MGHRA and CDR2 is YSYEKL. This CDR3 is 14 amino acids long. Trimming pared 6 bases from V and 3 bases from J, leaving 15 bases between. CDR3 coding DNA: TGCGCCAGCAGAGAACAGGTTTTGGACTACGAGCAGTACTTC. This codes for CASREQVLDYEQYF.

In its sample, this clone was seen a few times. The rearrangement uses TRBV7-9 and TRBJ2-2; D call uncertain. Germline loops: CDR1 SEHNR, CDR2 FQNEAQ (reference sequence). V was trimmed by 5 bases and J by 5 bases, leaving 18 bases between them. This CDR3 region has 16 residues. The CDR3 DNA sequence: TGTGCCAGCAGCCCGCAAATAACCGAACAAACCGGGGAGCTGTTTTTT. It specifies CASSPQITEQTGELFF.

This chain uses TRBV6-1 with TRBJ2-7; 7 nucleotides match TRBD1. This CDR3 is 14 amino acids long. J was trimmed by 1 base and V by 5 bases; bases with no gene match: 5. Germline CDR1 is MNHNS and CDR2 is SASEGT. The CDR3, as DNA: TGTGCCAGCAGTCTTGACAGGGCGTCCTACGAGCAGTACTTC. Residues: CASSLDRASYEQYF.

The V and J genes are TRBV15 and TRBJ2-5; 11 positions agree with TRBD2. V gave up 5 bases and J gave up 4 bases; unmatched junction bases: 3. Germline V lookup: CDR1 LNHNV, CDR2 YYDKDF (reference sequence). CDR3 length: 14 residues. The CDR3 loop is CATSGLAGGETQYF. The CDR3 DNA follows: TGTGCCACCAGCGGGCTAGCGGGAGGAGAGACCCAGTACTTC.

The CDR3 sequence is CSVLQVTNTEAFF. In DNA, the CDR3 is TGCAGCGTTCTTCAGGTAACGAACACTGAAGCTTTCTTT. V gene TRBV29-1 combines with J gene TRBJ1-1; D gene uncertain. V gave up 5 bases and J gave up 1 base, with 11 bases separating them. Germline lookup yields CDR1 SQVTM and CDR2 ANQGSEA. This CDR3 has 13 residues. The full variable domain, rest sourced from reference TRBV29-1 and TRBJ1-1, is SAVISQKPSRDICQRGTSLTIQCQVDSQVTMMFWYRQQPGQSLTLIATANQGSEATYESGFVIDKFPISRPNLTFSTLTVSNMSPEDSSIYLCSVLQVTNTEAFFGQGTRLTVV.

There are a few counts of this clone. The rearrangement joins TRBV7-2 to TRBJ2-7; no firm D call. Germline V CDR1 and CDR2: SGHTA, FQGNSA. CDR3 length equals 15 residues. Trimming stripped 2 bases from V and 4 bases from J, with 15 bases between. The CDR3 protein is CASSLPAVGRYEQYF. The CDR3 DNA reads as TGTGCCAGCAGCTTACCCGCGGTTGGTCGGTACGAGCAGTACTTC.

In this sample, this clone turned up a few times. The chain recombines TRBV19 with TRBJ2-1, with 9 bases matching TRBD2. Per germline, CDR1 LNHDA and CDR2 SQIVND (reference sequence). With 4 bases clipped from V and 8 bases from J, the junction kept 6 bases outside the gene matches. This CDR3 has 14 residues. The CDR3 DNA is TGTGCCAGTAGTAGTCTAGCGGGACCCCATGAGCAGTTCTTC. It translates to CASSSLAGPHEQFF.

The J gene is TRBJ2-1, the V gene TRBV15, with D tentatively TRBD2 (6 bases). Germline V gene data show CDR1 as LNHNV and CDR2 as YYDKDF (reference sequence). This CDR3 has 15 residues. V was shortened by 0 bases and J by 4 bases, with 10 bases between the two germline ends. The CDR3 reads CATSRDLGGYNEQFF. The CDR3 coding sequence is TGTGCCACCAGCAGAGATTTGGGGGGATACAATGAGCAGTTCTTC.

This chain connects TRBV9 to TRBJ1-1, with D possibly TRBD1 on 5 matching bases. The CDR3 has 14 amino acids. Germline V gene data show CDR1 as SGDLS and CDR2 as YYNGEE. V dropped 4 bases and J dropped 5 bases, with 15 bases sitting between them. CDR3 region: CASSSRVDGTEAFF. CDR3 DNA sequence: TGTGCCAGCAGCAGCAGGGTGGATGGGACTGAAGCTTTCTTT.

The chain has TRBV5-4 and TRBJ2-7; 8 positions agree with TRBD2. The germline V gene has CDR1 SGHNT and CDR2 YYREEE (reference sequence). The junction had 4 bases not matched to a gene; V was cut back by 5 bases and J by 3 bases. This CDR3 spans 13 amino acids. The CDR3 nucleotides read TGTGCCAGCAGACCTGGGACTAGCTACGAGCAGTACTTC. Protein product: CASRPGTSYEQYF.

CDR3 region: CASSLLPGLANEQFF. In DNA form, the CDR3 reads TGTGCCAGCAGCCTTCTACCGGGACTAGCAAATGAGCAGTTCTTC. The rearrangement joins TRBV6-5 to TRBJ2-1, with 9 bases aligning to TRBD2. This CDR3 contains 15 residues. Germline CDR1 and CDR2: MNHEY and SVGAGI. The ends lost 6 bases at V and 7 bases at J; junction bases unmatched: 10.

The rearrangement links TRBV9 to TRBJ2-3, with TRBD2 matching over 10 bases. Germline V gene sequence: CDR1 SGDLS, CDR2 YYNGEE. The CDR3 runs to 16 residues. Trimming took 3 bases from V and 2 from J; bases not matched to a gene: 6. In DNA form, the CDR3 reads TGTGCCAGCAGCGCCAGGACTAGCGGATTCACAGATACGCAGTATTTT. Protein sequence: CASSARTSGFTDTQYF. The variable domain in full, with the rest retrieved from reference TRBV9 and TRBJ2-3, is DSGVTQTPKHLITATGQRVTLRCSPRSGDLSVYWYQQSLDQGLQFLIQYYNGEERAKGNILERFSAQQFPDLHSELNLSSLELGDSALYFCASSARTSGFTDTQYFGPGTRLTVL.

This clone was observed once. V and J are TRBV5-6 and TRBJ1-1, with a possible D match to TRBD1 (5 bases). V lost 2 bases and J lost 8, with 19 bases in between. The germline V gene encodes CDR1 SGHDT and CDR2 YYEEEE. The CDR3 covers 15 residues. The CDR3 bases are TGTGCCAGCAGCTTCGGTGGGGGGTCTGAAGTAGAAGCTTTCTTT. Protein: CASSFGGGSEVEAFF. Together with reference TRBV5-6 and TRBJ1-1, the CDR3 gives the full variable domain: DAGVTQSPTHLIKTRGQQVTLRCSPKSGHDTVSWYQQALGQGPQFIFQYYEEEERQRGNFPDRFSGHQFPNYSSELNVNALLLGDSALYLCASSFGGGSEVEAFFGQGTRLTVV.

V and J are TRBV9 and TRBJ2-1; 7 positions agree with TRBD2. The trim removed 5 bases at V and 1 base at J, leaving 6 bases unmatched. Germline CDR1 and CDR2: SGDLS and YYNGEE. CDR3 length: 15 residues. The CDR3 spells CASRGGVGSYNEQFF. CDR3 nucleotide sequence: TGTGCCAGCAGGGGGGGGGTAGGGTCCTACAATGAGCAGTTCTTC.

The chain joins TRBV19 to TRBJ2-7; possible D gene TRBD2, 6 bases. The ends were cut back, 7 bases at V and 1 base at J, with 14 bases in the middle. The CDR3 runs to 14 residues. The V gene's germline CDR1 is LNHDA and CDR2 SQIVND (reference sequence). The CDR3 sequence: CASTPAGRSYEQYF. The CDR3 DNA follows: TGTGCCAGTACCCCAGCTGGGAGGTCCTACGAGCAGTACTTC.

This chain joins TRBV11-2 and TRBJ1-2; tentatively, D is TRBD1 (5 bases). CDR1 SGHAT and CDR2 FQNNGV come from the germline V gene. The CDR3 totals 15 residues. Deletions cut 4 bases from V and 6 bases from J, with 18 bases between. CDR3 bases: TGTGCCAGCAGCTCCCCCAGGGTTCCGAAGGATGGCTACACCTTC. Amino acid sequence: CASSSPRVPKDGYTF.

The chain uses TRBV19 and TRBJ2-1; 9 positions match TRBD2. The CDR3 loop spans 16 amino acids. Trimming at V came to 0 bases and at J to 5 bases, leaving 5 bases not matched to a gene. Germline loops: CDR1 LNHDA, CDR2 SQIVND (reference sequence). The CDR3 here is CASSIDGLATNNEQFF. The DNA for the CDR3 is TGTGCCAGTAGTATAGACGGACTAGCGACCAACAATGAGCAGTTCTTC.